This is a list of T cell receptor beta chains from one sample in a study of identical twins. TCRdb re-called the 5' RACE reads through MiXCR, storing one row per CDR3 protein. The sample yields around 1.7 million distinct CDR3 sequences, 32% seen once. The sequenced sample consisted of cord blood. Receptor source: a newborn girl in good health. CDR3s include the opening cysteine and the closing phenylalanine or tryptophan. The D gene is left open where the match is weak. Rows give clone size only sometimes, using once, few, many, or a class for an expanded clone.

d_call: TRBD1; j_call: TRBJ1-2; clone_size: .; v_call: TRBV5-6; cdr3_nt: TGTGCCAGCAGCTTGCGGTATAACTCCCCCGGACAGGGGAACTATGGCTACACCTTC; cdr3_aa: CASSLRYNSPGQGNYGYTF
d_call: .; j_call: TRBJ2-1; clone_size: few; v_call: TRBV29-1; cdr3_nt: TGCAGCGTAGAGGGATCCAGCTCCTACAATGAGCAGTTCTTC; cdr3_aa: CSVEGSSSYNEQFF
d_call: TRBD2; j_call: TRBJ2-1; clone_size: .; v_call: TRBV5-1; cdr3_nt: TGCGCCAGCGGCTTGTACAGCGGGGGGGCGCGAAATGAGCAGTTCTTC; cdr3_aa: CASGLYSGGARNEQFF
d_call: .; j_call: TRBJ2-7; clone_size: .; v_call: TRBV11-1; cdr3_nt: TGTGCCAGCAGCCGACAGAGCGGCGGGTACGAGCAGTACTTC; cdr3_aa: CASSRQSGGYEQYF
d_call: .; j_call: TRBJ2-3; clone_size: .; v_call: TRBV12-3/TRBV12-4; cdr3_nt: TGTGCCAGCAGTCCAGGTGGGGGGGGCGGAGATACGCAGTATTTT; cdr3_aa: CASSPGGGGGDTQYF
d_call: TRBD2; j_call: TRBJ2-1; clone_size: .; v_call: TRBV6-1; cdr3_nt: TGTGCCAGCAGGGGAGCGGGGGCCACCTACAATGAGCAGTTCTTC; cdr3_aa: CASRGAGATYNEQFF
d_call: .; j_call: TRBJ2-3; clone_size: many; v_call: TRBV5-1; cdr3_nt: TGCGCCAGCAGTTCGGGAGAGAGGACAGATACGCAGTATTTT; cdr3_aa: CASSSGERTDTQYF
d_call: .; j_call: TRBJ1-6; clone_size: few; v_call: TRBV6-5; cdr3_nt: TGTGCCAGCAATCGGACAAATTCACCCCTCCACTTT; cdr3_aa: CASNRTNSPLHF
d_call: TRBD2; j_call: TRBJ2-1; clone_size: .; v_call: TRBV4-2; cdr3_nt: TGTGCCAGCAGCCAGAGTGCTAGCGGATACAATGAGCAGTTCTTC; cdr3_aa: CASSQSASGYNEQFF
d_call: TRBD2; j_call: TRBJ2-5; clone_size: .; v_call: TRBV29-1; cdr3_nt: TGCAGCGTTGAGGTAGCGGGACAAGAGACCCAGTACTTC; cdr3_aa: CSVEVAGQETQYF
d_call: TRBD1; j_call: TRBJ2-7; clone_size: .; v_call: TRBV5-1; cdr3_nt: TGCGCCAGCAGTGGATTGGGACAGGGATACGAGCAGTACTTC; cdr3_aa: CASSGLGQGYEQYF
d_call: .; j_call: TRBJ2-7; clone_size: .; v_call: TRBV24-1; cdr3_nt: TGTGCCACCAGTGATCCTCAGGACGGACGCTCCTACGAGCAGTACTTC; cdr3_aa: CATSDPQDGRSYEQYF
d_call: TRBD2; j_call: TRBJ2-1; clone_size: few; v_call: TRBV20-1; cdr3_nt: TGCAGTGCTAGCCACGGGCCCCCGACTAGCGGATACAATGAGCAGTTCTTC; cdr3_aa: CSASHGPPTSGYNEQFF
d_call: .; j_call: TRBJ2-3; clone_size: .; v_call: TRBV24-1; cdr3_nt: TGTGCCAGAAACCTGGAGGTTGCATCTACGCAGTATTTT; cdr3_aa: CARNLEVASTQYF
d_call: .; j_call: TRBJ1-6; clone_size: .; v_call: TRBV30; cdr3_nt: TGTGCCTGGAACTGGGGGGGTCTTTATAATTCACCCCTCCACTTT; cdr3_aa: CAWNWGGLYNSPLHF
d_call: .; j_call: TRBJ2-4; clone_size: .; v_call: TRBV6-1; cdr3_nt: TGTGCCAGCAGTAGTCAGCCCAGGGGGGATGTGGCCAAAAACATTCAGTACTTC; cdr3_aa: CASSSQPRGDVAKNIQYF
d_call: TRBD2; j_call: TRBJ2-1; clone_size: few; v_call: TRBV20-1; cdr3_nt: TGCAGTGCTAGCGTTTCGACTAGCCAGTACTACAATGAGCAGTTCTTC; cdr3_aa: CSASVSTSQYYNEQFF
d_call: .; j_call: TRBJ2-3; clone_size: .; v_call: TRBV5-1; cdr3_nt: TGCGCCAGCAGCCCGTGGGCGGGGGCGTGGGATACGCAGTATTTT; cdr3_aa: CASSPWAGAWDTQYF
d_call: .; j_call: TRBJ2-1; clone_size: few; v_call: TRBV20-1; cdr3_nt: TGCAGTGCTAGAGGTCCAGCGGGCACCGAGCAGTTCTTC; cdr3_aa: CSARGPAGTEQFF
d_call: TRBD2; j_call: TRBJ2-3; clone_size: few; v_call: TRBV4-2; cdr3_nt: TGTGCCAGCAGCCGCACGACTAGCGGGGAGGACACAGATACGCAGTATTTT; cdr3_aa: CASSRTTSGEDTDTQYF
d_call: TRBD2; j_call: TRBJ2-7; clone_size: .; v_call: TRBV9; cdr3_nt: TGTGCCAGCAGCGTAGTAACTAGCGGGATCTTGACCAATGAGCAGTACTTC; cdr3_aa: CASSVVTSGILTNEQYF
d_call: TRBD1; j_call: TRBJ2-7; clone_size: many; v_call: TRBV29-1; cdr3_nt: TGCAGCGCCATGACCGGGACAGGGTTCTACGAGCAGTACTTC; cdr3_aa: CSAMTGTGFYEQYF
d_call: TRBD2; j_call: TRBJ2-1; clone_size: few; v_call: TRBV2; cdr3_nt: TGTGCCGGCAGTGAAGTCTCCAGCGGGGTTTACAATGAGCAGTTCTTC; cdr3_aa: CAGSEVSSGVYNEQFF
d_call: TRBD2; j_call: TRBJ2-3; clone_size: few; v_call: TRBV5-1; cdr3_nt: TGCGCCAGCAGCTATACTAGCGGGACCCTCTATACGCAGTATTTT; cdr3_aa: CASSYTSGTLYTQYF
d_call: .; j_call: TRBJ2-1; clone_size: few; v_call: TRBV7-2; cdr3_nt: TGTGCCAGCAGCCGAAGACAGGCGAGCTCCTACAATGAGCAGTTCTTC; cdr3_aa: CASSRRQASSYNEQFF
d_call: TRBD2; j_call: TRBJ2-1; clone_size: few; v_call: TRBV20-1; cdr3_nt: TGCAGTGCTAGAGATCTCGGACTAGCGGGATTCGATGAGCAGTTCTTC; cdr3_aa: CSARDLGLAGFDEQFF
d_call: .; j_call: TRBJ2-7; clone_size: .; v_call: TRBV12-3/TRBV12-4; cdr3_nt: TGTGCCAGCAGTTTAAACCGAATCTCCTACGAGCAGTACTTC; cdr3_aa: CASSLNRISYEQYF